This TCR beta chain was identified in a study of blood T cells in healthy people across ages. Note on this clonotype: Its cognate antigen is unknown.

The CDR3 runs to 15 residues. With 1 base clipped from V and 4 bases from J, the junction kept 6 bases outside the gene matches. Germline CDR1 reads SGHAT; CDR2 reads FQNNGV. PCR was performed a second time for about 6 to 12 cycles using a sample-barcoded 5' primer and a J-beta primer mix. In TCRdb, the 5' RACE reads were re-called with MiXCR into one record per CDR3 protein. The sample has around 800,000 distinct CDR3 sequences; roughly 24% are singletons. Study-wide findings and caveats: The recorded TCR beta diversity per million T cells decreased in a roughly linear manner with age.

The same data also contributed to another study, on T cells of mothers and their children. From that second work: Three healthy Caucasian mothers, along with their six children, served as the donors.

Input material: blood. This TCR was recovered from a boy younger than 18 in good health. This chain connects TRBV11-2 to TRBJ2-5, with 7 nucleotides matching TRBD1. The CDR3 region is CASSLVRGLGETQYF. The CDR3 DNA is TGTGCCAGCAGCTTAGTGAGGGGGCTGGGAGAGACCCAGTACTTC.